This is a list of T cell receptor beta chains from one sample in a study of blood T cell repertoires in COVID-19. Sequencing used immunoSEQ multiplex PCR; TCRdb keeps in-frame clones, though not all of them. This table has about 210,000 clones, 80% appearing once. The sample taken for sequencing was PBMCs or T cells enriched from blood (not recorded which). These receptors all stem from a man aged 25-45 years with acute COVID-19. Both conserved end residues are part of each CDR3. D genes are given only for firm matches. Size is omitted from some rows. Given values are once, few, many or a class for expanded clones.

. | TRBJ2-1 | . | TRBV27 | TGTGCCAGCAGTTTTTTATTGGCGCCTAGCTCCTACAATGAGCAGTTCTTC | CASSFLLAPSSYNEQFF
. | TRBJ2-2 | TRBD2 | TRBV10-2 | TGCGCCAGCACACTAGCGGGGGGGGAGACCGGGGAGCTGTTTTTT | CASTLAGGETGELFF
. | TRBJ1-2 | . | TRBV7-9 | TGTGCCAGCACCCACACCACCTATGGCTACACCTTC | CASTHTTYGYTF
few | TRBJ1-3 | . | TRBV10-1 | TGCGCCAGCAGTGAATCGGGAACTGGAAACACCATATATTTT | CASSESGTGNTIYF
. | TRBJ2-4 | TRBD2 | TRBV3-1/TRBV3-2 | TGTGCCAGCAGCCAAGAAAGCGGGGTGGGCAAAAACATTCAGTACTTC | CASSQESGVGKNIQYF
. | TRBJ2-3 | . | TRBV10-1 | TGCGCCAGCAGTACTAGGCCGGTTGATACGCAGTATTTT | CASSTRPVDTQYF
. | TRBJ2-3 | . | TRBV9 | TGTGCCAGCGGACTTCTAGATACGCAGTATTTT | CASGLLDTQYF
. | TRBJ1-6 | TRBD1 | TRBV19 | TGTGCCAGTAGTATGGCGACAGGGTCGGTTTCACCCCTCCACTTT | CASSMATGSVSPLHF
. | TRBJ1-4 | TRBD1 | TRBV6-5 | TGTGCCAGCAGTCGACAGGGGGCAACTAATGAAAAACTGTTTTTT | CASSRQGATNEKLFF
. | TRBJ1-1 | TRBD1 | TRBV6-1 | TGTGCCAGCAGTGACCGGACAGGGGCGGGGACTGAAGCTTTCTTT | CASSDRTGAGTEAFF
. | TRBJ2-1 | TRBD2 | TRBV3-1/TRBV3-2 | TGTGCCAGCAGCCCAGGACTAGCGGGGGGAATTGAGCAGTTCTTC | CASSPGLAGGIEQFF
many | TRBJ1-6 | TRBD1 | TRBV27 | TGTGCCAGCAGTTCCCACGACAGGGGGGAGAATTCACCCCTCCACTTT | CASSSHDRGENSPLHF
. | TRBJ2-3 | . | TRBV27 | TGTGCCAGCAGTTTATTCGGACAGAGCACAGATACGCAGTATTTT | CASSLFGQSTDTQYF
. | TRBJ1-4 | TRBD1 | TRBV5-4 | TGTGCCAGCAGCTTGGTTGGGACAGGGGACGAAAAACTGTTTTTT | CASSLVGTGDEKLFF
. | TRBJ1-2 | TRBD1 | TRBV7-2 | TGTGCCAGCATCCCGGCCTTGGGACAGGGTAACTATGGCTACACCTTC | CASIPALGQGNYGYTF
. | TRBJ2-2 | . | TRBV5-6 | TGTGCCAGCAGCCGGGGAACAGGGATGTTCACCGGGGAGCTGTTTTTT | CASSRGTGMFTGELFF
. | TRBJ2-1 | . | TRBV10-3 | TGTGCCATCAGTGACGGGGTCAATGAGCAGTTCTTC | CAISDGVNEQFF
. | TRBJ1-1 | . | TRBV27 | TGTGCCAGCAGTCTTCAGGGTTGGACTGAAGCTTTCTTT | CASSLQGWTEAFF
. | TRBJ2-5 | TRBD1 | TRBV5-1 | TGCGCCAGCAGCCCGGGACAGGGGCAAGAGACCCAGTACTTC | CASSPGQGQETQYF
. | TRBJ2-7 | TRBD2 | TRBV7-2 | TGTGCCAGCAGCTTCATAGCGGGGACTTACGAGCAGTACTTC | CASSFIAGTYEQYF
. | TRBJ2-2 | TRBD2 | TRBV5-4 | TGTGCCAGCAGCTTCAATCTAGCGGGGGGGCTCACCGGGGAGCTGTTTTTT | CASSFNLAGGLTGELFF
. | TRBJ2-2 | . | TRBV7-9 | TGTGCCAGCAGCCCGAGCGGGTCAGGGGAGCTGTTTTTT | CASSPSGSGELFF
few | TRBJ2-3 | . | TRBV7-3 | TGTGCCAGCAGCTTAGGCGGGGGCCCCACAGATACGCAGTATTTT | CASSLGGGPTDTQYF
. | TRBJ1-3 | TRBD1 | TRBV5-1 | TGCGCCAGCAGCTGGACAGGGGACCGGGGAAACACCATATATTTT | CASSWTGDRGNTIYF
. | TRBJ1-1 | . | TRBV30 | TGTGCCTGGAGTGTTATTTTTGTGAACACTGAAGCTTTCTTT | CAWSVIFVNTEAFF
few | TRBJ1-6 | TRBD1 | TRBV6-5 | TGTGCCAGCCCACGCGGGACAGGGGATAATTCACCCCTCCACTTT | CASPRGTGDNSPLHF
. | TRBJ2-4 | . | TRBV27 | TGTGCCAGCAGTTTATCGGGGCAGGGGAGCAACATTCAGTACTTC | CASSLSGQGSNIQYF
. | TRBJ1-6 | . | TRBV11-2 | TGTGCCAGCAGCCCCGACGGAGGGGCCCGTAATTCACCCCTCCACTTT | CASSPDGGARNSPLHF
. | TRBJ2-3 | TRBD2 | TRBV7-9 | TGTGCCAGCAGCTTAGAAAGCATCCAGCGGGGGCCCCAAGATACGCAGTATTTT | CASSLESIQRGPQDTQYF
once | TRBJ1-2 | . | TRBV27 | TGTGCCACCACTTCTCTAGTACAGGGCGGCTACACCTTC | CATTSLVQGGYTF
few | TRBJ1-6 | . | TRBV7-6 | TGTGCCAGCAGCCCTCAACTAAGAGGTTCCAATTCACCCCTCCACTTT | CASSPQLRGSNSPLHF